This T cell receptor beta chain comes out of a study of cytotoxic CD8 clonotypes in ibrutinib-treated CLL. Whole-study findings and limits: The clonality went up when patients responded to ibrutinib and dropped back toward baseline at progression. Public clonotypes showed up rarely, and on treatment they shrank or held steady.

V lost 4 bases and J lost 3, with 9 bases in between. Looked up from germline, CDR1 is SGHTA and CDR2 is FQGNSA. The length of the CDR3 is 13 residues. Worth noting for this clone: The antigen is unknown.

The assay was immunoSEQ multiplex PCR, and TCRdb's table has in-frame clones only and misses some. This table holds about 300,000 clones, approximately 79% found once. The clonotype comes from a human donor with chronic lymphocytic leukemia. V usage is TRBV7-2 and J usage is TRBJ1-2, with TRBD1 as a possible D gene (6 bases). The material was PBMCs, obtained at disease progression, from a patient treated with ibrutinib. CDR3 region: CASSSRQDYGYTF. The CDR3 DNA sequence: TGTGCCAGCAGCTCCAGACAGGACTATGGCTACACCTTC.